The 9 T cell receptor beta chains given below trace back to one sample, sequenced in a study of blood T cell repertoires in COVID-19. Sequencing was performed with immunoSEQ multiplex PCR; in TCRdb, only in-frame clones are kept and a portion is missing. In the table there are around 70,000 clones, around 90% of which are singletons. Sample: peripheral blood. These receptors all stem from a human donor in a cohort sampled during active COVID-19.

About this clone: The same CDR3 can be traced to other DNA sequences in this sample. The V and J genes are TRBV7-3 and TRBJ2-2; 10 nucleotides align to TRBD2. With 5 bases clipped from V and 4 bases from J, the junction kept 4 bases outside the gene matches. Germline-derived CDR1 and CDR2 are SGHTA and FQGTGA. This CDR3 spans 15 amino acids. This CDR3 reads CASSPRTSGTGELFF. DNA of the CDR3: TGTGCCAGCAGCCCGCGGACTAGCGGCACCGGGGAGCTGTTTTTT.

The chain is built from TRBV7-2 and TRBJ1-4; 7 bases are shared with TRBD1. The V gene end was trimmed by 5 bases and the J gene end by 4 bases; junction bases not matched to a gene: 4. This CDR3 is built from 14 residues. CDR1 is SGHTA, CDR2 FQGNSA, per germline. The CDR3: CASSQTGLNEKLFF. CDR3 DNA: TGTGCCAGCAGCCAGACAGGGCTTAATGAAAAACTGTTTTTT.

This clone was observed a single time. The CDR3 region has the DNA TGCAGCGCAAACCTGCTGGGGACAGCTGAAAAACTGTTTTTT. Amino acid sequence: CSANLLGTAEKLFF. The genes are TRBV29-1 and TRBJ1-4; 7 bases align to TRBD1. This CDR3 spans 14 amino acids. The ends lost 7 bases at V and 7 bases at J; junction bases unmatched: 12. The germline gives CDR1 SQVTM, CDR2 ANQGSEA.

V is TRBV4-3 and J is TRBJ2-3; 12 bases fit TRBD2. V was pared by 0 bases and J by 5 bases, with 9 bases of the junction left unmatched. This CDR3 has 18 amino acids. Germline CDR1 reads LGHNA; CDR2 reads YSLEER. In nucleotides, the CDR3 is TGCGCCAGCAGCCAAGATGGCCTAGCGGGAGGGCCGGAAGATACGCAGTATTTT. The encoded protein is CASSQDGLAGGPEDTQYF.

The sample holds a few counts of this clone. V and J are TRBV10-2 and TRBJ1-5; D is perhaps TRBD1 (5 bases). Germline V gives CDR1 WSHSY, CDR2 SAAADI. Trimming cost V 4 bases and J 0 bases, with 16 bases left between them. CDR3 length: 17 residues. The CDR3 region is CASSADTRLTSNQPQHF. CDR3 DNA sequence: TGCGCCAGCAGTGCGGACACAAGGTTGACTAGCAATCAGCCCCAGCATTTT.

The chain carries TRBV9 and TRBJ2-3, with 9 bases matching TRBD2. This CDR3 spans 16 amino acids. J was trimmed by 2 bases and V by 3 bases; bases with no gene match: 7. The germline CDR1 and CDR2 sequences are SGDLS and YYNGEE. Here the CDR3 reads CASSGPASGNTDTQYF. CDR3 nucleotide sequence: TGTGCCAGCAGCGGACCTGCTAGCGGGAACACAGATACGCAGTATTTT.

The chain links TRBV7-3 to TRBJ2-1; 7 bases are shared with TRBD2. V lost 3 bases and J lost 1; bases outside the gene matches: 6. The CDR3 has 16 amino acids. CDR1 is SGHTA and CDR2 is FQGTGA in the germline V gene. CDR3: CASSLSGAGSYNEQFF. Here the CDR3 DNA reads TGTGCCAGCAGCTTGTCGGGAGCGGGATCCTACAATGAGCAGTTCTTC.

The chain employs TRBV4-3 and TRBJ2-3, with 12 bases that match TRBD2. With 4 bases clipped from V and 5 bases from J, the junction kept 16 bases outside the gene matches. Germline CDR1 and CDR2: LGHNA and YSLEER. The CDR3 runs 19 residues. The CDR3 protein is CASSPTEPLAGGPGDTQYF. CDR3 DNA: TGCGCCAGCAGCCCGACTGAACCTCTAGCGGGAGGGCCGGGAGATACGCAGTATTTT.

This chain links TRBV6-2 or TRBV6-3 with TRBJ2-7; 7 positions agree with TRBD1. CDR1 is MNHEY, CDR2 SVGEGT, per germline. J lost 4 bases, V lost 6 bases, and 6 bases had no gene match. The CDR3 covers 13 residues. The CDR3 DNA is TGTGCCAGCAGCTTGGGACAGCAATACGAGCAGTACTTC. As protein: CASSLGQQYEQYF.